This is a list of T cell receptor beta chains from one sample in a study of shared clonotypes between healthy human individuals. Repertoires were generated with immunoSEQ multiplex PCR, while TCRdb's copy carries only in-frame clones and drops some. The sample lists more than 2 million clones; 85% to 95% were seen once. Sequences were obtained from naive CD8+ T cells from PBMCs. Every receptor here comes from a man between 18 and 35 years old in good health. Some clones in this sample may be carry-over from other donors' samples. The CDR3 runs from the conserved cysteine through the conserved F or W. The D gene is left open where the match is weak. Clone sizes are given selectively: once, few, many, or a class where the clone is expanded.

D gene	V gene	J gene	CDR3 length	clone size	CDR3 protein	CDR3 DNA
TRBD2	TRBV7-6	TRBJ2-7	16	NA	CASSHSITSGGVGQYF	TGTGCCAGCAGCCACTCTATTACTAGCGGGGGGGTCGGGCAGTACTTC
NA	TRBV21-1	TRBJ2-2	13	NA	CASSSLRTGELFF	TGTGCCAGCAGCAGCCTAAGGACCGGGGAGCTGTTTTTT
NA	TRBV19	TRBJ2-7	15	NA	CASSIVAGRSYEQYF	TGTGCCAGTAGTATAGTGGCAGGGCGATCCTACGAGCAGTACTTC
NA	TRBV15	TRBJ2-1	13	NA	CATSTTPTHEQFF	TGTGCCACCAGCACAACCCCAACCCATGAGCAGTTCTTC
TRBD1	TRBV29-1	TRBJ2-7	13	NA	CSVRDRDGYEQYF	TGCAGCGTTCGGGACAGGGATGGCTACGAGCAGTACTTC
TRBD2	TRBV5-1	TRBJ2-7	14	NA	CASSGTGGTYEQYF	TGCGCCAGCAGCGGCACGGGGGGGACCTACGAGCAGTACTTC
TRBD2	TRBV12-5	TRBJ2-1	15	NA	CASGTSGRYYNEQFF	TGTGCTAGTGGTACTAGCGGGAGGTATTACAATGAGCAGTTCTTC
NA	TRBV5-1	TRBJ2-1	16	NA	CASSLPDPGTYNEQFF	TGCGCCAGCAGCTTACCCGACCCCGGGACCTACAATGAGCAGTTCTTC
NA	TRBV5-6	TRBJ2-5	16	NA	CASSPRVGGNQETQYF	TGTGCCAGCAGCCCCCGGGTCGGTGGGAACCAAGAGACCCAGTACTTC
TRBD1	TRBV5-5	TRBJ2-2	15	NA	CASSLPGQGTGELFF	TGTGCCAGCAGCCTACCGGGACAGGGAACCGGGGAGCTGTTTTTT
TRBD1	TRBV2	TRBJ2-4	15	NA	CASSEATGYQNIQYF	TGTGCCAGCAGTGAAGCGACAGGGTACCAAAACATTCAGTACTTC
NA	TRBV27	TRBJ2-1	12	once	CASSQGYNEQFF	TGTGCCAGCAGCCAGGGATACAATGAGCAGTTCTTC
NA	TRBV19	TRBJ2-7	16	once	CASSTPLGLAAYEQYF	TGTGCCAGTAGTACCCCCCTGGGGCTAGCTGCCTACGAGCAGTACTTC
TRBD1	TRBV6-5	TRBJ2-3	15	few	CASSPSGTGENTQYF	TGTGCCAGCAGTCCCTCCGGGACAGGGGAAAATACGCAGTATTTT
NA	TRBV7-9	TRBJ2-7	15	NA	CASSPNAGHSYEQYF	TGTGCCAGCAGCCCTAACGCAGGACACTCCTACGAGCAGTACTTC
NA	TRBV7-9	TRBJ1-6	13	NA	CASSLGANSPLHF	TGTGCCAGCAGCTTAGGTGCCAATTCACCCCTCCACTTT
NA	TRBV27	TRBJ1-1	13	NA	CASSLYQRTEAFF	TGTGCCAGCAGTTTATACCAGAGAACTGAAGCTTTCTTT
NA	TRBV29-1	TRBJ1-1	13	NA	CSVDEGGNTEAFF	TGCAGCGTTGATGAGGGGGGTAACACTGAAGCTTTCTTT
TRBD2	TRBV6-5	TRBJ2-1	16	NA	CASSYSMRENYNEQFF	TGTGCCAGCAGTTACTCGATGCGGGAGAACTACAATGAGCAGTTCTTC
TRBD2	TRBV28	TRBJ2-7	14	NA	CASSFTWEGYEQYF	TGTGCCAGCAGTTTTACGTGGGAGGGCTACGAGCAGTACTTC
NA	TRBV27	TRBJ2-5	13	NA	CASSFAGEETQYF	TGTGCCAGCAGTTTCGCAGGGGAAGAGACCCAGTACTTC
TRBD2	TRBV19	TRBJ2-3	16	NA	CASSMDVAGGTDTQYF	TGTGCCAGTAGTATGGACGTAGCGGGAGGCACAGATACGCAGTATTTT
NA	TRBV25-1	TRBJ1-1	16	NA	CASSAPEGELNTEAFF	TGTGCCAGCAGTGCGCCCGAGGGGGAATTGAACACTGAAGCTTTCTTT
NA	TRBV10-3	TRBJ2-7	12	NA	CAIGGAGYEQYF	TGTGCCATTGGGGGGGCAGGTTACGAGCAGTACTTC
NA	TRBV23-1	TRBJ1-1	16	NA	CASSRFLEGVDTEAFF	TGCGCCAGCAGTCGGTTCTTGGAAGGAGTGGACACTGAAGCTTTCTTT
NA	TRBV15	TRBJ1-2	15	NA	CATSRVGAINYGYTF	TGTGCCACCAGCAGAGTTGGGGCGATCAACTATGGCTACACCTTC
TRBD1	TRBV27	TRBJ1-2	14	NA	CASSLRGPNYGYTF	TGTGCCAGCAGTTTAAGGGGGCCTAACTATGGCTACACCTTC
NA	TRBV4-1	TRBJ2-4	16	NA	CASSPLGTSAKNIQYF	TGCGCCAGCAGCCCCCTCGGGACATCTGCCAAAAACATTCAGTACTTC
NA	TRBV7-9	TRBJ1-2	14	NA	CASSLVFHSYGYTF	TGTGCCAGCAGCTTAGTGTTCCACAGCTATGGCTACACCTTC
NA	TRBV13	TRBJ2-7	14	once	CASSYQGIPGEQYF	TGTGCCAGCAGCTACCAGGGGATTCCTGGCGAGCAGTACTTC
TRBD2	TRBV4-3	TRBJ2-3	16	NA	CASSQSGTSSTDTQYF	TGCGCCAGCAGCCAATCCGGGACTAGTTCGACAGATACGCAGTATTTT
NA	TRBV19	TRBJ1-1	15	NA	CASIWALGENTEAFF	TGTGCCAGTATTTGGGCCCTCGGGGAGAACACTGAAGCTTTCTTT
NA	TRBV9	TRBJ2-7	12	NA	CASSGSGTQQYF	TGTGCCAGCAGCGGATCCGGGACACAGCAGTACTTC
NA	TRBV27	TRBJ2-7	14	NA	CASSLSGPRYEQYF	TGTGCCAGCAGTTTATCCGGACCACGTTACGAGCAGTACTTC
TRBD1	TRBV28	TRBJ1-1	18	NA	CASSWDRGGHRTFTEAFF	TGTGCCAGCTCCTGGGACAGGGGGGGCCATCGGACCTTCACTGAAGCTTTCTTT
TRBD1	TRBV27	TRBJ1-1	14	NA	CASSPTGGWTEAFF	TGTGCCAGCAGCCCAACAGGGGGCTGGACTGAAGCTTTCTTT
TRBD1	TRBV29-1	TRBJ1-2	12	NA	CSADRGYYGYTF	TGCAGCGCGGACAGGGGATACTATGGCTACACCTTC
NA	TRBV4-1	TRBJ1-2	13	NA	CASSHREMDGYTF	TGCGCCAGCAGCCACAGGGAAATGGATGGCTACACCTTC
NA	TRBV4-2	TRBJ1-1	15	NA	CASSQDNVRRTEAFF	TGTGCCAGCAGCCAAGATAACGTCAGGCGGACTGAAGCTTTCTTT
NA	TRBV9	TRBJ2-3	14	NA	CASSPADYTDTQYF	TGTGCCAGCAGCCCTGCGGATTACACAGATACGCAGTATTTT
NA	TRBV6-5	TRBJ1-1	14	NA	CASSYSFGNTEAFF	TGTGCCAGCAGTTACTCTTTTGGGAACACTGAAGCTTTCTTT
NA	TRBV27	TRBJ2-7	14	NA	CASSLGGSFYEQYF	TGTGCCAGCAGTTTAGGTGGGTCCTTCTACGAGCAGTACTTC
NA	TRBV20-1	TRBJ1-1	11	NA	CSASLRTEAFF	TGCAGTGCTAGTTTGCGCACTGAAGCTTTCTTT
TRBD2	TRBV7-6	TRBJ2-1	15	NA	CASSYLAGGYNEQFF	TGTGCCAGCAGTTATTTAGCGGGAGGTTACAATGAGCAGTTCTTC
NA	TRBV29-1	TRBJ1-3	21	NA	CSVVVSVGRTKGRSSGNTIYF	TGCAGCGTTGTAGTTTCTGTAGGCAGGACAAAGGGTCGGAGCTCTGGAAACACCATATATTTT
TRBD1	TRBV28	TRBJ1-1	14	NA	CASRVTGEATEAFF	TGTGCCAGCAGGGTGACAGGGGAGGCGACTGAAGCTTTCTTT
NA	TRBV27	TRBJ2-1	15	once	CASNLGRGSYNEQFF	TGTGCCAGCAACCTAGGGAGGGGGTCCTACAATGAGCAGTTCTTC
NA	TRBV29-1	TRBJ2-6	16	NA	CSVVITHGSGANVLTF	TGCAGCGTGGTAATCACTCACGGCTCTGGGGCCAACGTCCTGACTTTC
TRBD2	TRBV15	TRBJ2-5	14	NA	CATSRDKRGETQYF	TGTGCCACCAGCAGAGACAAGCGGGGAGAGACCCAGTACTTC
TRBD2	TRBV7-6	TRBJ2-3	15	NA	CASSSTSGSADTQYF	TGTGCCAGCAGCTCTACTAGCGGGAGCGCAGATACGCAGTATTTT
NA	TRBV9	TRBJ2-1	13	NA	CASSAGYNAEQFF	TGTGCCAGCAGCGCGGGATACAACGCGGAGCAGTTCTTC
NA	TRBV7-3	TRBJ2-7	15	once	CASSLRGQGGDEQYF	TGTGCCAGCAGCTTAAGAGGTCAGGGTGGAGACGAGCAGTACTTC
TRBD1	TRBV7-3	TRBJ2-7	14	NA	CASSLSGGAGEQYF	TGTGCCAGCAGCTTATCAGGGGGTGCGGGCGAGCAGTACTTC
TRBD2	TRBV27	TRBJ2-7	15	NA	CASSPRLAGDYEQYF	TGTGCCAGCAGTCCCCGACTAGCGGGGGACTACGAGCAGTACTTC
NA	TRBV5-1	TRBJ1-5	15	NA	CASSFYPGLNQPQHF	TGCGCCAGCAGCTTCTACCCGGGGCTGAATCAGCCCCAGCATTTT